This T cell receptor (beta chain) derives from a study of Graves' ophthalmopathy and Graves' hyperthyroidism. Transcripts of RNA were the source for amplifying TCR beta CDR3 regions. Second-round multiplex PCR came after a first-round RT-PCR that employed HTBI primers. TCRdb ran MiXCR on the multiplex PCR reads and lists one entry per CDR3 protein. The sample lists under 350,000 distinct CDR3 sequences; about 17% were seen once. Patients were left out if they had other autoimmune diseases, uncontrolled infections, pregnancy or lactation. Clinicians made diagnoses from clinical symptoms, serum thyroxine, TRAb, thyroid ultrasound and orbital computed tomography. Sample: peripheral blood. This TCR was sampled from an adult man with Graves' ophthalmopathy.

In nucleotides, the CDR3 is TGTGCCAGCAGACGGTACTATGGCTACACCTTC. The encoded protein is CASRRYYGYTF. V gene TRBV28 combines with J gene TRBJ1-2, with D hard to call. Trimming pared 6 bases from V and 3 bases from J, leaving 5 bases between. Per germline, CDR1 MDHEN and CDR2 SYDVKM. The CDR3 contains 11 residues.